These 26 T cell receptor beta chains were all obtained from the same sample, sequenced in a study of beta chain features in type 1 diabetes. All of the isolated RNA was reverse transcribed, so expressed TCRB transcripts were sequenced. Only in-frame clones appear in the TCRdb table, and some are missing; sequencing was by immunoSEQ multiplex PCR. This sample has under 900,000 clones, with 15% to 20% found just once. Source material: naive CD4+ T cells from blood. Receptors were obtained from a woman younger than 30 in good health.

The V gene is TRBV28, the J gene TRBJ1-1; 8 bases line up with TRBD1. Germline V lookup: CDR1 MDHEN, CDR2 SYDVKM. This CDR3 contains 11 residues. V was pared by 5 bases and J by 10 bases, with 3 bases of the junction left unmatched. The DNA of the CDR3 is TGTGCCAGCAGTGGACAGGGTCTAGCTTTCTTT. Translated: CASSGQGLAFF.

CDR3 in amino acids: CSANRAETQYF. CDR3 DNA sequence: TGCAGTGCTAACAGGGCTGAGACCCAGTACTTC. The genes are TRBV20-1 and TRBJ2-5, with D possibly matching TRBD1 (6 bases). CDR1 DFQATT and CDR2 SNEGSKA come from the germline V gene (reference sequence). V lost 4 bases and J 5 bases, leaving 8 bases between the germline ends. The CDR3 consists of 11 residues.

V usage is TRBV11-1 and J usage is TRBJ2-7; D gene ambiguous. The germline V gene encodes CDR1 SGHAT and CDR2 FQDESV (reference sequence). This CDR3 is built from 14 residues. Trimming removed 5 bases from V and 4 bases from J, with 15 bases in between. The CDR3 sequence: CASSLGDPRYEQYF. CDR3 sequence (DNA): TGTGCCAGCAGCCTCGGAGATCCTAGGTACGAGCAGTACTTC.

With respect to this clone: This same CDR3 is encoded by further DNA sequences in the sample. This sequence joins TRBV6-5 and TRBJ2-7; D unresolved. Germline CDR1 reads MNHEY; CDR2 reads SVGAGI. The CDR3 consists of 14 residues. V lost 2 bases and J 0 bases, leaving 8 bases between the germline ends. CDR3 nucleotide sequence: TGTGCCAGCAGTTACAGTCGTGACTCCTACGAGCAGTACTTC. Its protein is CASSYSRDSYEQYF.

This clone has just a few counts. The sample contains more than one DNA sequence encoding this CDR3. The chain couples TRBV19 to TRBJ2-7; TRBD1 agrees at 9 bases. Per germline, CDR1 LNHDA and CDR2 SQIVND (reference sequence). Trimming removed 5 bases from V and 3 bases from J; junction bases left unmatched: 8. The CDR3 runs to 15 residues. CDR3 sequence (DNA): TGTGCCAGTAGTCTCCGAGGACAGGGGTTCTACGAGCAGTACTTC. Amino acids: CASSLRGQGFYEQYF. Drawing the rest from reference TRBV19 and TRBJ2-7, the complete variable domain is DGGITQSPKYLFRKEGQNVTLSCEQNLNHDAMYWYRQDPGQGLRLIYYSQIVNDFQKGDIAEGYSVSREKKESFPLTVTSAQKNPTAFYLCASSLRGQGFYEQYFGPGTRLTVT.

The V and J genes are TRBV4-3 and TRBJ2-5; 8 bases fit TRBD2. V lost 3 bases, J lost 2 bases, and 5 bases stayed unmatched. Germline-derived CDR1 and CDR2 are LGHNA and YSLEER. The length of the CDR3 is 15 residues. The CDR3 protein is CASSHQLAEQETQYF. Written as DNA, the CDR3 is TGCGCCAGCAGCCATCAACTAGCGGAACAAGAGACCCAGTACTTC.

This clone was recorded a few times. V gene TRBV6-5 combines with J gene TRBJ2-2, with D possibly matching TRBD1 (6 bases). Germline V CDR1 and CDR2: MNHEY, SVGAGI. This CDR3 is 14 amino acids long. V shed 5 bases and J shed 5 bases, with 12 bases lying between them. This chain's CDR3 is CASSERTGTGELFF. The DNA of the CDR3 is TGTGCCAGCAGTGAGCGAACAGGGACCGGGGAGCTGTTTTTT.

The CDR3 reads CASSLMSGRAANTGELFF. The CDR3 DNA reads as TGTGCCAGCAGCTTGATGAGCGGGAGGGCCGCGAACACCGGGGAGCTGTTTTTT. The rearrangement joins TRBV7-6 to TRBJ2-2; TRBD2 matches at 10 bases. The germline gives CDR1 SGHVS, CDR2 FNYEAQ. This CDR3 comprises 18 residues. The J segment lost 0 bases and the V segment lost 3 bases, leaving 7 bases of the junction unmatched.

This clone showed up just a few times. The CDR3 region is CASSYTGGVDEQFF. The DNA of the CDR3 is TGTGCCAGCAGCTATACCGGTGGGGTTGACGAGCAGTTCTTC. V gene TRBV7-8 combines with J gene TRBJ2-1; D remains unclear. Germline V CDR1 and CDR2: SGHVS, FQNEAQ. The CDR3 runs 14 residues. V dropped 4 bases and J dropped 10 bases, with 17 bases sitting between them.

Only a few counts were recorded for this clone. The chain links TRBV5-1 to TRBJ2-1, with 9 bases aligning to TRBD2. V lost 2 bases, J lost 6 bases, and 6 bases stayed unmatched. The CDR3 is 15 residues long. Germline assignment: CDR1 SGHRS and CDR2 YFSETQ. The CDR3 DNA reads TGCGCCAGCAGCTTCTTAGCGGGAGAAAGCAATGAGCAGTTCTTC. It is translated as CASSFLAGESNEQFF.

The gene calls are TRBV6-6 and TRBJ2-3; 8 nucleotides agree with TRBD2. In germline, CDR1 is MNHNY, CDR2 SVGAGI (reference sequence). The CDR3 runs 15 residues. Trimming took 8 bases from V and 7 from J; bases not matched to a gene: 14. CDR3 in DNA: TGTGCCAGCCGGGCTTCCGGGACTAGTGGATATACGCAGTATTTT. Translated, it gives CASRASGTSGYTQYF.

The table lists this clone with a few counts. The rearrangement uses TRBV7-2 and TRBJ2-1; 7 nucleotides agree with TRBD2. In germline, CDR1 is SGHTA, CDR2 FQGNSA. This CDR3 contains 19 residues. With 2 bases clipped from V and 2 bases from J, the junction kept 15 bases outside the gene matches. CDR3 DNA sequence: TGTGCCAGCAGCTTATCGGCTAGCGGCAATATGGGAACCTACAATGAGCAGTTCTTC. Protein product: CASSLSASGNMGTYNEQFF.

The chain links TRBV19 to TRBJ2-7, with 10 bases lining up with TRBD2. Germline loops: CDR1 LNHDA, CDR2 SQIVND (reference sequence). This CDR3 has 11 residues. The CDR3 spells CWTSGSYEQYF. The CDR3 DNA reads TGTTGGACTAGCGGAAGTTACGAGCAGTACTTC. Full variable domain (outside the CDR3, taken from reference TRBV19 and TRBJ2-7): DGGITQSPKYLFRKEGQNVTLSCEQNLNHDAMYWYRQDPGQGLRLIYYSQIVNDFQKGDIAEGYSVSREKKESFPLTVTSAQKNPTAFYLCWTSGSYEQYFGPGTRLTVT.

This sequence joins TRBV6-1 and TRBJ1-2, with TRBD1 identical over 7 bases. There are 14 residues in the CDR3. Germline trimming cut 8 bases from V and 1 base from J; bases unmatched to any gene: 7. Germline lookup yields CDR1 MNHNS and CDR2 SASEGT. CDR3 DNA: TGTGCCAGCTGGACCCGACAGGGTAACTATGGCTACACCTTC. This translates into CASWTRQGNYGYTF.

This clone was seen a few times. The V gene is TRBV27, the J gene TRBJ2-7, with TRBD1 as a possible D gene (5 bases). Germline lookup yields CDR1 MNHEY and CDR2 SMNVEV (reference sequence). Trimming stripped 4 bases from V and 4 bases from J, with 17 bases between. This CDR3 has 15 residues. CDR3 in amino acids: CASSSQGGRWYEQYF. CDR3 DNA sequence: TGTGCCAGCAGTTCCCAGGGCGGTCGTTGGTACGAGCAGTACTTC.

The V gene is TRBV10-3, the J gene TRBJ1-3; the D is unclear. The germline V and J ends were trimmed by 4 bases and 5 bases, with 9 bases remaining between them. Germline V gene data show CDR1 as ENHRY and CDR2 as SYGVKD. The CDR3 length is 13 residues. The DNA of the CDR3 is TGTGCCATCAGTGGGCAGGACCGAAACACCATATATTTT. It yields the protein CAISGQDRNTIYF.

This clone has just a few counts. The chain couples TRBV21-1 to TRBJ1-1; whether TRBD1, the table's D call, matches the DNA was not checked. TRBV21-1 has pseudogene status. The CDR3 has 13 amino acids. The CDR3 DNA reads TGTGCCAGCAGCCAGGGATGGGACACTGAAGCTTTCTTT. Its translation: CASSQGWDTEAFF.

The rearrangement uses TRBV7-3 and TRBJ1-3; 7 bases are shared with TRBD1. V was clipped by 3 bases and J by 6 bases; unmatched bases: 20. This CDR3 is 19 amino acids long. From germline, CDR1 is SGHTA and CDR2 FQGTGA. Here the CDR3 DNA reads TGTGCCAGCAGCTTCCGGGACAGACACTTAGGAGGGGGAGAAAACACCATATATTTT. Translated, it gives CASSFRDRHLGGGENTIYF.

The CDR3 DNA is TGTGCCAGCAGCACCTGGGACAGTCAGTACCAAGAGACCCAGTACTTC. Protein product: CASSTWDSQYQETQYF. The rearrangement links TRBV9 to TRBJ2-5, with 7 bases aligning to TRBD1. CDR3 length equals 16 residues. Trimming cost V 4 bases and J 0 bases; bases outside gene matches: 9. Per the germline V gene, CDR1 is SGDLS and CDR2 is YYNGEE.

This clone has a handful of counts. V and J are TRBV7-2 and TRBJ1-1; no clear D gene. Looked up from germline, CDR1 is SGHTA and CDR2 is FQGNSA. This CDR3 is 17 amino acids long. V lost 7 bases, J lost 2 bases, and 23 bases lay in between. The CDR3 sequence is CASTDGRPPLPNTEAFF. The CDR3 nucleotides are TGTGCCAGCACCGACGGACGCCCTCCCCTTCCAAACACTGAAGCTTTCTTT.

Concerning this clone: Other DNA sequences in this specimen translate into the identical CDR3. The CDR3, as DNA: TGCAGCGTTGCCGGCTACAATGAGCAGTTCTTC. Translating gives CSVAGYNEQFF. V and J are TRBV29-1 and TRBJ2-1; D is unresolved. The V gene lost 4 bases and the J gene lost 3 bases, with 4 bases spanning the gap. The CDR3 sequence is 11 residues long. CDR1 and CDR2 from the germline V gene are SQVTM and ANQGSEA.

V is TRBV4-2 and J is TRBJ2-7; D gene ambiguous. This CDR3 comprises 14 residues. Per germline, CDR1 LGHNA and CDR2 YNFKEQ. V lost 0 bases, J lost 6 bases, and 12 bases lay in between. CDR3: CASSQEQVLGEQYF. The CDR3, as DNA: TGTGCCAGCAGCCAAGAGCAAGTACTTGGCGAGCAGTACTTC.

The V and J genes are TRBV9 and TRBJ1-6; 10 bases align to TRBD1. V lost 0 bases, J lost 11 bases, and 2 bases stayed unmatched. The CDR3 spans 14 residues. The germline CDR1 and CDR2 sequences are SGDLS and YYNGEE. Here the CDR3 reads CASSVGDRGPPLHF. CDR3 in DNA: TGTGCCAGCAGCGTAGGGGACAGGGGCCCACCCCTCCACTTT.

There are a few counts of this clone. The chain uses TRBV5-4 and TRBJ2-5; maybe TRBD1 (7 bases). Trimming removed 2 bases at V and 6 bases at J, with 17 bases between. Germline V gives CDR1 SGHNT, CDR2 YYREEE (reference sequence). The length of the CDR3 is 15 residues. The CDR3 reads CASSLDRAGTKTQYF. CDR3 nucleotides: TGTGCCAGCAGCTTAGACAGGGCGGGAACAAAGACCCAGTACTTC. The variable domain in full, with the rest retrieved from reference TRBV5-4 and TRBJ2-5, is ETGVTQSPTHLIKTRGQQVTLRCSSQSGHNTVSWYQQALGQGPQFIFQYYREEENGRGNFPPRFSGLQFPNYSSELNVNALELDDSALYLCASSLDRAGTKTQYFGPGTRLLVL.

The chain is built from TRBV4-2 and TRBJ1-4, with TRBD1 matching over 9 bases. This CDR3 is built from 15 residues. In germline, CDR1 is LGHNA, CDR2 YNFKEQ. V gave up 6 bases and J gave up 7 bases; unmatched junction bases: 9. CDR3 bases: TGTGCCAGCAGGGTGTGGGGACAGGGACTTGAAAAACTGTTTTTT. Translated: CASRVWGQGLEKLFF.

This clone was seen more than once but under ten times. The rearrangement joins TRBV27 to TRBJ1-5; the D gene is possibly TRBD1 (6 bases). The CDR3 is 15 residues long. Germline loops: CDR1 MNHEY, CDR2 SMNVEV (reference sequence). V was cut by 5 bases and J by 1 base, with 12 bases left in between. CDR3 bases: TGTGCCAGCAGTCCCAGGGGTGGGAGCAATCAGCCCCAGCATTTT. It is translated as CASSPRGGSNQPQHF.